This TCR beta chain was recovered during a study of graft-versus-host responses after intestinal transplantation. Overall study context: Recipients had transplants, and these were multivisceral, liver-intestinal, or isolated intestinal. The recipients all started with anti-thymocyte globulin induction and then took tacrolimus and steroids for around three years. Study-level results: GvH clones detected in recipient marrow included some appearing first in ileum or blood.

About this clone: Its antigen is not known.

Clones were sequenced by immunoSEQ multiplex PCR, and TCRdb holds only the in-frame ones, with some missing. This sample yields approximately 77,000 clones, of which about 88% are seen a single time; roughly 0.31% belongs to the top ten. Losses at the gene ends were 2 bases for V and 7 bases for J; bases not matched to a gene: 13. Germline V gene data show CDR1 as MNHEY and CDR2 as SMNVEV (reference sequence). The CDR3 is 17 residues long. This receptor was identified in a human donor who received an intestinal transplant. The material was unstimulated CD4+ T cells sorted from spleen or lymph node cells, obtained before intestinal transplant. This chain uses TRBV27 with TRBJ1-5, with TRBD1 identical over 8 bases. CDR3 region: CASSLNFRTGRRQPQHF. As DNA, the CDR3 is TGTGCCAGCAGTTTAAATTTCCGGACAGGGAGAAGACAGCCCCAGCATTTT.